These T cell receptor beta chains were read from a single sample in a study of blood T cell repertoires in COVID-19. TCRdb's table, derived via immunoSEQ multiplex PCR, lists solely in-frame clones and lacks some. The table has roughly 78,000 clones, less than 90% seen once. What was sequenced was peripheral blood. The receptors originated from a man in his fifties with COVID-19, enrolled during active disease. The CDR3 runs from the conserved cysteine through the conserved F or W.

V gene	CDR3 length	J gene	CDR3 protein
TRBV3-1/TRBV3-2	14	TRBJ2-7	CASSRKGSSYEQYF
TRBV6-2/TRBV6-3	18	TRBJ1-5	CASSYEILKGARSQPQHF
TRBV5-6	15	TRBJ2-7	CASSFLDRVYYEQYF
TRBV6-6	16	TRBJ1-1	CASSPRVLSSDTEAFF
TRBV4-2	15	TRBJ2-6	CASSQDHSGANVLTF
TRBV4-1	15	TRBJ1-5	CASSQDPRNNQPQHF
TRBV29-1	15	TRBJ2-5	CSVEPDRGRQETQYF
TRBV28	15	TRBJ2-1	CASSILAGGPNEQFF
TRBV6-5	15	TRBJ2-2	CASSYVRGWTGELFF
TRBV7-8	19	TRBJ2-1	CASSLRAGSGRGRSNEQFF
TRBV6-4	16	TRBJ2-2	CASSDSDRVNTGELFF
TRBV7-3	16	TRBJ2-5	CASSSSSWGPQETQYF
TRBV5-8	13	TRBJ2-5	CASSLGRVMTQYF
TRBV10-3	13	TRBJ2-1	CAIRTSGYNEQFF
TRBV11-2	13	TRBJ2-5	CASSLQVAETQYF
TRBV7-9	17	TRBJ1-5	CASSLGQGVGGNQPQHF
TRBV28	15	TRBJ2-5	CASSLELAGGETQYF
TRBV10-3	13	TRBJ2-1	CAIGGSAHNEQFF
TRBV30	16	TRBJ1-2	CAWSVKGTVPNYGYTF
TRBV15	16	TRBJ2-2	CATSREPAGGTGELFF
TRBV4-1	16	TRBJ2-1	CASSQGTSGAYNEQFF